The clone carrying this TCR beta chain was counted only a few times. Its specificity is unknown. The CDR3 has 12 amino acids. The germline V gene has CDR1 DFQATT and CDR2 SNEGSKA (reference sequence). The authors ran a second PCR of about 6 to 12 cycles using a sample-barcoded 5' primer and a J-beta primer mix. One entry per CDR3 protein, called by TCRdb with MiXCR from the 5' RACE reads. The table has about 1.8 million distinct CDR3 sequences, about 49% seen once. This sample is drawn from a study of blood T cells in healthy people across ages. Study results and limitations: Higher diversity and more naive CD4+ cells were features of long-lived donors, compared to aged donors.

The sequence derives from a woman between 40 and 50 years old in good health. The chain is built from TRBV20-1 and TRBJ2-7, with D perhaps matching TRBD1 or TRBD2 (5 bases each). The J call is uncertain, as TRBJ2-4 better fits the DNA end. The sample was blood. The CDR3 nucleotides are TGCAGTCCAAGCCAGGGTGGAGGCATTCAGTACTTC. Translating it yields CSPSQGGGIQYF.